One TCR beta chain is described in this entry. This clone appeared a single time. Its antigen has not been determined. No base quality values were provided; no much bigger clone lies one nucleotide off. The data were taken from a study of control samples from healthy donors and cancer patients (dated by TCRdb to 2020 to 2022). Library preparation used the immunoSEQ multiplex PCR assay. TCRdb obtained this table from immuneACCESS and retained in-frame rearrangements with V and J assigned. These tables miss some clones; where compared with another copy, unresolved V genes account for less than half of the shortfall, and the remainder is unexplained. The sample table contains about 170,000 clones; only one count was recorded for 94% of them. The ten most abundant clones make up about 1.4% of the sample. Sequencing input: blood. The clonotype comes from a woman under 30 in good health.

CDR3 loop: CASSFSGELFF. The DNA reads TGCGCCAGCAGCTTCAGCGGGGAGCTGTTTTTT. The chain employs TRBV5-1 and TRBJ2-2; the D gene cannot be named for sure. The V end loses 2 bases and the J end loses 7 bases, and a stretch of 3 bases separates them. From the cysteine through the phenylalanine, the CDR3 covers 11 amino acids. Only the CDR3 DNA stays, 33 bases, in frame from base 1. CDR1 and CDR2 (SGHRS, YFSETQ) derive from the germline V gene.